A single sample is the source of the 14 T cell receptor beta chains below, sequenced in a study of CD8 T cells in ankylosing spondylitis. Each CDR3 protein is one row after TCRdb ran MiXCR on the 5' RACE reads. In the table there are under 200,000 distinct CDR3 sequences, 10% to 15% of which are singletons. Sequencing was done on a sample of blood, either unsorted or a sorted T cell fraction (not recorded which). These receptors originate from a female donor with ankylosing spondylitis or in good health (not recorded which).

This chain uses TRBV9 with TRBJ2-7; possible D gene TRBD1, 5 bases. Looked up from germline, CDR1 is SGDLS and CDR2 is YYNGEE. The CDR3 loop spans 15 amino acids. The V gene lost 0 bases and the J gene lost 2 bases, with 12 bases spanning the gap. The DNA for the CDR3 is TGTGCCAGCAGCGTAGGTGCGACAGCCGCCTACGAGCAGTACTTC. Residues: CASSVGATAAYEQYF.

This clonotype has just a few counts. The chain employs TRBV15 and TRBJ1-1; D perhaps matches TRBD1 (5 bases). Trimming took 0 bases from V and 5 from J, leaving 16 bases between them. CDR1 and CDR2 (germline): LNHNV, YYDKDF (reference sequence). This CDR3 comprises 16 residues. The CDR3 loop is CATSREPRGAVTEAFF. In DNA, the CDR3 is TGTGCCACCAGCAGAGAGCCTCGAGGGGCTGTAACTGAAGCTTTCTTT.

This clonotype was seen repeatedly, ten times or more. This chain links TRBV7-8 with TRBJ2-7; D is perhaps TRBD2 (5 bases). Trimming cost V 6 bases and J 0 bases, with 21 bases left between them. This CDR3 is built from 17 residues. Germline V gene data show CDR1 as SGHVS and CDR2 as FQNEAQ. The CDR3 here is CASSHSGGQRSSYEQYF. CDR3 nucleotides: TGTGCCAGCAGTCATAGTGGAGGTCAGCGTAGCTCCTACGAGCAGTACTTC.

This clonotype was seen only a few times. This chain connects TRBV29-1 to TRBJ1-2, with D hard to call. V was trimmed by 4 bases and J by 5 bases, leaving 17 bases between them. The V gene's germline CDR1 is SQVTM and CDR2 ANQGSEA. CDR3 length equals 14 residues. DNA for the CDR3: TGCAGCGTTGCGGAGGGTTTATCCCAATATGGCTACACCTTC. Its protein is CSVAEGLSQYGYTF. Full variable domain (rest looked up from reference TRBV29-1 and TRBJ1-2): SAVISQKPSRDICQRGTSLTIQCQVDSQVTMMFWYRQQPGQSLTLIATANQGSEATYESGFVIDKFPISRPNLTFSTLTVSNMSPEDSSIYLCSVAEGLSQYGYTFGSGTRLTVV.

This clonotype was picked up many times. The chain links TRBV5-6 to TRBJ2-2, with no clear D. In germline, CDR1 is SGHDT, CDR2 YYEEEE. V lost 0 bases, J lost 2 bases, and 5 bases lay in between. There are 14 residues in the CDR3. The CDR3 protein is CASSLVRNTGELFF. The CDR3, as DNA: TGTGCCAGCAGCTTGGTCCGTAACACCGGGGAGCTGTTTTTT.

The gene calls are TRBV7-2 and TRBJ1-1; no firm D call. This CDR3 region has 12 residues. The germline V gene encodes CDR1 SGHTA and CDR2 FQGNSA. V was trimmed by 11 bases and J by 0 bases, leaving 10 bases between them. The CDR3 DNA sequence: TGTGCCGAACAAGAGCTGAACACTGAAGCTTTCTTT. As protein: CAEQELNTEAFF. Based on the CDR3 plus reference TRBV7-2 and TRBJ1-1, the full variable domain is GAGVSQSPSNKVTEKGKDVELRCDPISGHTALYWYRQSLGQGLEFLIYFQGNSAPDKSGLPSDRFSAERTGGSVSTLTIQRTQQEDSAVYLCAEQELNTEAFFGQGTRLTVV.

This clonotype was seen ten or more times. The chain is built from TRBV7-2 and TRBJ2-1, with D perhaps matching TRBD2 (5 bases). The V gene's germline CDR1 is SGHTA and CDR2 FQGNSA. V lost 5 bases, J lost 4 bases, and 15 bases lay in between. CDR3 length: 15 residues. DNA for the CDR3: TGTGCCAGCAGCCCCCTTTGGGCGGGTTACAATGAGCAGTTCTTC. Residues: CASSPLWAGYNEQFF.

The CDR3 reads CASSQDPVREGHNEQFF. CDR3 sequence (DNA): TGTGCCAGCAGCCAAGATCCTGTTCGGGAGGGCCACAATGAGCAGTTCTTC. This chain connects TRBV3-1 to TRBJ2-1; 8 bases line up with TRBD2. V shed 0 bases, J shed 5 bases, and the junction held 9 bases outside the gene matches. The CDR3 length is 17 residues. Per the germline V gene, CDR1 is LGHDT and CDR2 is YNNKEL (reference sequence).

V usage is TRBV29-1 and J usage is TRBJ2-2; D may be TRBD1 or TRBD2 (5 bases each). V lost 4 bases to trimming and J lost 4 bases, with 13 bases between them. The CDR3 contains 14 residues. Looked up from germline, CDR1 is SQVTM and CDR2 is ANQGSEA. The CDR3 here is CSVAPRGSTGELFF. The CDR3 DNA is TGCAGCGTTGCTCCGAGGGGTTCCACCGGGGAGCTGTTTTTT.

About this clonotype itself: A much larger clone differs from this one at a single base, so this may be a read error. The chain carries TRBV29-1 and TRBJ1-2; D ambiguous. The CDR3 covers 13 residues. Looked up from germline, CDR1 is SQVTM and CDR2 is ANQGSEA. The CDR3 DNA reads TGCAGAGTTGAGCCAGGCCCTAACTATGGCTACACCTTC. It specifies CRVEPGPNYGYTF. Variable domain in full (rest from reference TRBV29-1 and TRBJ1-2): SAVISQKPSRDICQRGTSLTIQCQVDSQVTMMFWYRQQPGQSLTLIATANQGSEATYESGFVIDKFPISRPNLTFSTLTVSNMSPEDSSIYLCRVEPGPNYGYTFGSGTRLTVV.

This clonotype was counted at least ten times. The V and J genes are TRBV6-2 or TRBV6-3 and TRBJ2-1; 9 bases are shared with TRBD2. This CDR3 region has 15 residues. Trimming cost V 2 bases and J 8 bases; bases outside gene matches: 7. Per the germline V gene, CDR1 is MNHEY and CDR2 is SVGEGT. The CDR3 DNA reads TGTGCCAGCAGTTACGGTAGCGGGAGTGTCGATGAGCAGTTCTTC. Translation: CASSYGSGSVDEQFF.

This clonotype showed up just a few times. The chain employs TRBV12-3 or TRBV12-4 and TRBJ2-3; 12 bases match TRBD2. The CDR3 totals 16 residues. V was pared by 5 bases and J by 4 bases, with 7 bases of the junction left unmatched. In DNA, the CDR3 is TGTGCCAGCAGTCCCCGACTAGCGGGAGCCTCAGATACGCAGTATTTT. Its translation is CASSPRLAGASDTQYF.

This clonotype was picked up a small number of times. The chain employs TRBV7-2 and TRBJ2-1; TRBD1 matches at 7 bases. Germline V gives CDR1 SGHTA, CDR2 FQGNSA. Trimming took 4 bases from V and 6 from J; bases not matched to a gene: 9. This CDR3 spans 15 amino acids. The CDR3 region is CASSSPTGRFNEQFF. CDR3 sequence (DNA): TGTGCCAGCAGCTCCCCGACAGGGCGCTTCAATGAGCAGTTCTTC.

This clonotype was counted at least ten times. The chain has TRBV5-5 and TRBJ2-3; 7 nucleotides line up with TRBD1. The CDR3 extends over 17 amino acids. CDR1 is SGHKS and CDR2 is YYEKEE in the germline V gene (reference sequence). V dropped 4 bases and J dropped 1; count of bases not matched to a gene: 12. CDR3 protein: CASSPPTGQSRTDTQYF. The CDR3, as DNA: TGTGCCAGCAGCCCGCCTACGGGACAGTCACGCACAGATACGCAGTATTTT.